The TCR beta chain described here comes from a study of T cells in Graves' hyperthyroidism and ophthalmopathy. Study results and caveats: Clonotypes that were expanded in thyroid above 0.001 mostly appeared in blood too. Stable hyperthyroidism was separated from ophthalmopathy by a model based on 13 V-J features.

This clonotype was seen many times. The antigen remains unidentified. In the ophthalmopathy cohort, Clinical Activity Score was at least 3, NOSPECS grade at least 4, and duration under 3 months. There are 15 residues in the CDR3. Germline V CDR1 and CDR2: MNHNS, SASEGT. The junction had 8 bases not matched to a gene; V was cut back by 6 bases and J by 2 bases. Template material for amplifying TCR beta CDR3 regions consisted of RNA transcripts. The study used the HTBI primer set for a first-round RT-PCR of the TCR CDR3. TCRdb independently ran MiXCR on the multiplex PCR reads; one entry per CDR3 protein. The sample lists about 290,000 distinct CDR3 sequences; 17% were seen once.

Sequenced material: blood. The receptor's source is a woman aged 55-70 years with Graves' ophthalmopathy. The V gene is TRBV6-1, the J gene TRBJ2-7; 9 nucleotides align to TRBD2. The CDR3: CASRERLAGTYEQYF. DNA for the CDR3: TGTGCCAGCAGGGAGAGGCTAGCGGGAACCTACGAGCAGTACTTC.